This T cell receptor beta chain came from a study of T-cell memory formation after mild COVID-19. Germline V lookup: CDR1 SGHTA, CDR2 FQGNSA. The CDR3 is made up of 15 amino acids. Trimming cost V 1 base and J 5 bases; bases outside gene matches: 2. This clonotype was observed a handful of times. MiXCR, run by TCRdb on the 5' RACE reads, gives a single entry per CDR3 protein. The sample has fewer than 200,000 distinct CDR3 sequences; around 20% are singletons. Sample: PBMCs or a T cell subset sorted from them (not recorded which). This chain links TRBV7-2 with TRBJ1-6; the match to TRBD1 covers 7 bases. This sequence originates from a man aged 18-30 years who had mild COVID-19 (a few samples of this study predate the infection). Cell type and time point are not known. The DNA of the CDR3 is TGTGCCAGCAGCTTAGGTCAGGGGGATAATTCACCCCTCCACTTT. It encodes CASSLGQGDNSPLHF.